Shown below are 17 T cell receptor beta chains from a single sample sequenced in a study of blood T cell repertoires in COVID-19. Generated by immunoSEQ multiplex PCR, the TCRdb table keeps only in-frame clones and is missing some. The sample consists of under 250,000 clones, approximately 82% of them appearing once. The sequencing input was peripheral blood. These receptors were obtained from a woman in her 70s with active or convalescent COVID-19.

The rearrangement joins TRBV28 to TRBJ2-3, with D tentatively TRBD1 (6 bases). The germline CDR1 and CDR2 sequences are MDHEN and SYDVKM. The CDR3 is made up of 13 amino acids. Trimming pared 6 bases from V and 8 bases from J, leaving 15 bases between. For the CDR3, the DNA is TGTGCCAGCAGCTTGCCAGGGGCCGGTACGCAGTATTTT. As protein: CASSLPGAGTQYF.

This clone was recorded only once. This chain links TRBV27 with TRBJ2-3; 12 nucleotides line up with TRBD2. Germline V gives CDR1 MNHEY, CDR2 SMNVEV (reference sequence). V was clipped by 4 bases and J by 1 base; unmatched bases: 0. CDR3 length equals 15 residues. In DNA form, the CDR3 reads TGTGCCAGCAGTTCTAGCGGGGGGGGCACAGATACGCAGTATTTT. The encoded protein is CASSSSGGGTDTQYF.

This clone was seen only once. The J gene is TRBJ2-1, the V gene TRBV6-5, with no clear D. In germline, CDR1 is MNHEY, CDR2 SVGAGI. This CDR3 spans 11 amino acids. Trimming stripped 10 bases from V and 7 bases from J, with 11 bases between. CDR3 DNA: TGTGCCACCTCGGTTTTGAATGAGCAGTTCTTC. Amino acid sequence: CATSVLNEQFF.

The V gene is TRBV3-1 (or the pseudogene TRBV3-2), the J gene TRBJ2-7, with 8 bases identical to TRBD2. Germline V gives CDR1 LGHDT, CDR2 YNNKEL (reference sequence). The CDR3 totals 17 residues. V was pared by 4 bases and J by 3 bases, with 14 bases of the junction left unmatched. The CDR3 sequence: CASSPLTGTSRNYEQYF. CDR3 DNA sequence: TGTGCCAGCAGCCCTTTGACCGGGACTAGTCGCAACTACGAGCAGTACTTC.

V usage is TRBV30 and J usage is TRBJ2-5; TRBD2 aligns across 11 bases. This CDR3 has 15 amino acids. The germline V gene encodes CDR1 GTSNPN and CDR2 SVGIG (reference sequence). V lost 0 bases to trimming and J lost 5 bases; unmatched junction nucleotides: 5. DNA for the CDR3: TGTGCCTGGAGTGTACGGGTAGCGGGAGGGGAGACCCAGTACTTC. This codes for CAWSVRVAGGETQYF.

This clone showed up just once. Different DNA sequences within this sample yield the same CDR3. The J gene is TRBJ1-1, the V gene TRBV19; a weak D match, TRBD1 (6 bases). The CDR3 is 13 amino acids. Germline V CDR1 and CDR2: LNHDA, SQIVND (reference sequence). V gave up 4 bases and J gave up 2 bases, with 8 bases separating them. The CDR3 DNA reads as TGTGCCAGTAGTAACAGGGAAAACACTGAAGCTTTCTTT. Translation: CASSNRENTEAFF.

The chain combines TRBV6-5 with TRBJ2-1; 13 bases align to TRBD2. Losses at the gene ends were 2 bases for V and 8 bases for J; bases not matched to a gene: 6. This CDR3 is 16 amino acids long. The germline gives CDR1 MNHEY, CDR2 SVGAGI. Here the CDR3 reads CASSYPGLAGIYEQFF. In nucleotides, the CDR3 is TGTGCCAGCAGTTACCCGGGACTAGCGGGAATCTATGAGCAGTTCTTC.

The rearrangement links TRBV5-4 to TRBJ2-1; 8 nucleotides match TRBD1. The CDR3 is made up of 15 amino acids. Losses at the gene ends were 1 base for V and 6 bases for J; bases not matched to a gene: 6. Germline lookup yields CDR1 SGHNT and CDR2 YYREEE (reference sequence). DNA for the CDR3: TGTGCCAGCAGCTTGCCGACAGGGGAGGCCAATGAGCAGTTCTTC. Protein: CASSLPTGEANEQFF.

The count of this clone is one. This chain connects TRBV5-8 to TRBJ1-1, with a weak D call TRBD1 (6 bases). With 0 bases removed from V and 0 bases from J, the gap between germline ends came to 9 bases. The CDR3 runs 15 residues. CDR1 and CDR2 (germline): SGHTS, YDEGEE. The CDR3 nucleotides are TGTGCCAGCAGCTTGGCAGGGGCCATGAACACTGAAGCTTTCTTT. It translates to CASSLAGAMNTEAFF.

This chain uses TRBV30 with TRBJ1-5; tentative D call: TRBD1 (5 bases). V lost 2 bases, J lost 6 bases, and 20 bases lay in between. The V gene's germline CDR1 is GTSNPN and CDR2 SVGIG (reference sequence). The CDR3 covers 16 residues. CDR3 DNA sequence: TGTGCCTGGAGTACGGGGGGAGTTAATCTGGGTCAGCCCCAGCATTTT. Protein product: CAWSTGGVNLGQPQHF.

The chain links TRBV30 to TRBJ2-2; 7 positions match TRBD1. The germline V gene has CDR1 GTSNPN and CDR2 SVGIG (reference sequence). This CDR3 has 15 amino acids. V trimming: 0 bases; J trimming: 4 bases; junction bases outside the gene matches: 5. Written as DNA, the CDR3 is TGTGCCTGGAGTGTGGGGACAGTCTTCACCGGGGAGCTGTTTTTT. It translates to CAWSVGTVFTGELFF.

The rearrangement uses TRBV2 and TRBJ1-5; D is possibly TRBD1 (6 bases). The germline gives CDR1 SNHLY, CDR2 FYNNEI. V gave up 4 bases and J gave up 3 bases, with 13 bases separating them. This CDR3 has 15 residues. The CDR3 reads CASSVRTVVNQPQHF. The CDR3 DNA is TGTGCCAGCAGTGTTCGGACAGTGGTCAATCAGCCCCAGCATTTT.

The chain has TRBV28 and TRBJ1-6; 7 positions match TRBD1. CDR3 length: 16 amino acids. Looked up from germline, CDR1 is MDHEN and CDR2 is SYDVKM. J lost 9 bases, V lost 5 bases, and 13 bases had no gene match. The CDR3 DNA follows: TGTGCCAGCAGTCTCTGGACAGGAGCAGGCGCTTCACCCCTCCACTTT. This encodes CASSLWTGAGASPLHF. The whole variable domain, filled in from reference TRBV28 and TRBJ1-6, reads DVKVTQSSRYLVKRTGEKVFLECVQDMDHENMFWYRQDPGLGLRLIYFSYDVKMKEKGDIPEGYSVSREKKERFSLILESASTNQTSMYLCASSLWTGAGASPLHFGNGTRLTVT.

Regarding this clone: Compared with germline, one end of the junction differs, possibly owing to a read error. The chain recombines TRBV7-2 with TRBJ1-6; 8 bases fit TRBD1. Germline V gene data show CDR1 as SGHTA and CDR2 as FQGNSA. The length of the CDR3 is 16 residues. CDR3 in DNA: TGTGCCAGCAGCCTAGCCAGGGGGCTCGGTAATTCACCCCTCCACTTT. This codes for CASSLARGLGNSPLHF.

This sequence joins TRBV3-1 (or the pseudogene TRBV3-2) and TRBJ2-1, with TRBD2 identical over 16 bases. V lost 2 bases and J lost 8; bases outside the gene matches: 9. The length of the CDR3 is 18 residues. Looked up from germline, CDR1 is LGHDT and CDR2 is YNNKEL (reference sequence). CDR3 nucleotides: TGTGCCAGCAGCCAATACGGGACTAGCGGGAGGGTTTTCCATGAGCAGTTCTTC. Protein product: CASSQYGTSGRVFHEQFF.

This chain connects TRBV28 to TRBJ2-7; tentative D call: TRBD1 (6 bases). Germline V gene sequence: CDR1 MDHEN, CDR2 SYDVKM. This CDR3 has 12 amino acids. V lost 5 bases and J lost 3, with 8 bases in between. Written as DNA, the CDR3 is TGTGCCAGCAGTGGACAGTACTACGAGCAGTACTTC. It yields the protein CASSGQYYEQYF.

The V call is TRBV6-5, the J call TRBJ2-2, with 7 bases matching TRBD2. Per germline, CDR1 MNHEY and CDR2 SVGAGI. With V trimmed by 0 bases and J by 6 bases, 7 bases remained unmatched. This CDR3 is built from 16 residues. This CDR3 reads CASSYSVGLGAGELFF. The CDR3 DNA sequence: TGTGCCAGCAGTTACTCCGTAGGACTAGGGGCCGGGGAGCTGTTTTTT.